The clone carrying this T cell receptor beta chain has a handful of counts. What it binds is unknown. The data originate from a study of beta chain features in type 1 diabetes. The germline V gene has CDR1 GTSNPN and CDR2 SVGIG (reference sequence). Trimming took off 2 bases at V and 0 bases at J, with 11 bases between the two ends. The CDR3 loop spans 16 amino acids. Whole-study results and caveats: A greater similarity of naive, central memory and Treg TCRB repertoires was seen among patients than among healthy donors.

Sequenced material consisted of expressed TCRB transcripts (all of the isolated RNA was reverse transcribed). This table comes from immunoSEQ multiplex PCR, and its TCRdb copy is limited to in-frame clones, with some not included. The sample yields 450,000 to 600,000 clones, approximately 30% seen once. Sequences were obtained from naive CD4+ T cells from blood. The TCR comes from a man between 18 and 35 years old in good health. The gene calls are TRBV30 and TRBJ2-6; D gene ambiguous. DNA of the CDR3: TGTGCCTGGAGTCGAACACTACCCTCTGGGGCCAACGTCCTGACTTTC. Translation: CAWSRTLPSGANVLTF.